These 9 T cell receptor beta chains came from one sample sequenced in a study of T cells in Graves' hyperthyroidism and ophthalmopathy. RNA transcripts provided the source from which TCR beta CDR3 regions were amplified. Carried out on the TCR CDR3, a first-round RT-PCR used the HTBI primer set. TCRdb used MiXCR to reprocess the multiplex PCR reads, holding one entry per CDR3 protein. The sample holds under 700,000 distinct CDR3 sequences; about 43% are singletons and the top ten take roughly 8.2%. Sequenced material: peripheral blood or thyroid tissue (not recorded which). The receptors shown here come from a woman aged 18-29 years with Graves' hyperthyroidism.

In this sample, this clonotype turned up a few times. In nucleotides, the CDR3 is TGTGCCAGCAGCTTACCAGGGACAGTCCCTGGAAACACCATATATTTT. Amino acids: CASSLPGTVPGNTIYF. The chain is built from TRBV7-2 and TRBJ1-3; 7 bases are shared with TRBD1. V lost 2 bases to trimming and J lost 2 bases; unmatched junction nucleotides: 6. This CDR3 contains 16 residues. The germline CDR1 and CDR2 sequences are SGHTA and FQGNSA.

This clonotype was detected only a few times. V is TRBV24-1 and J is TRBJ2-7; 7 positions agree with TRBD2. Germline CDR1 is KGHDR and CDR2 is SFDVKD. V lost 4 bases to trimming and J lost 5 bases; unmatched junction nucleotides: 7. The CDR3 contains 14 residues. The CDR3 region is CATSERGRADEQYF. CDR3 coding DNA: TGTGCCACCAGTGAGAGAGGGAGGGCCGACGAGCAGTACTTC.

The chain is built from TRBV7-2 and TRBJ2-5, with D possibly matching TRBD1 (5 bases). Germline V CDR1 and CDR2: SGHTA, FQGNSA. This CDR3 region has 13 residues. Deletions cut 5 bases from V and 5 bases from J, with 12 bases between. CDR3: CASSEGERETQYF. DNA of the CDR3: TGTGCCAGCAGCGAAGGGGAACGGGAGACCCAGTACTTC.

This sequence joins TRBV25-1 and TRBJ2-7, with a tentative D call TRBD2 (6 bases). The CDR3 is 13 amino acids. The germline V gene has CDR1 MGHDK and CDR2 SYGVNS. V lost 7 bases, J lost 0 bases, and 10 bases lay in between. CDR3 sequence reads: CASTGLGSYEQYF. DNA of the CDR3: TGTGCCAGCACGGGACTGGGCTCCTACGAGCAGTACTTC.

DNA for the CDR3: TGCAGTGCTAAGGGGCACTACGAGCAGTACTTC. It is translated as CSAKGHYEQYF. The chain combines TRBV20-1 with TRBJ2-7, with a possible D match to TRBD1 (5 bases). The CDR3 is 11 amino acids. V was trimmed by 4 bases and J by 3 bases, leaving 7 bases between them. Germline CDR1 and CDR2: DFQATT and SNEGSKA (reference sequence).

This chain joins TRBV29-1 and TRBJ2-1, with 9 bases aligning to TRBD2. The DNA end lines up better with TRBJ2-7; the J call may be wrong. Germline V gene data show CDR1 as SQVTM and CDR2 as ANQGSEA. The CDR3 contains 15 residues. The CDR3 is CSVALAGFTYNEQYF. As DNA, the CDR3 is TGCAGCGTTGCGCTAGCGGGATTCACCTACAATGAGCAGTACTTC.

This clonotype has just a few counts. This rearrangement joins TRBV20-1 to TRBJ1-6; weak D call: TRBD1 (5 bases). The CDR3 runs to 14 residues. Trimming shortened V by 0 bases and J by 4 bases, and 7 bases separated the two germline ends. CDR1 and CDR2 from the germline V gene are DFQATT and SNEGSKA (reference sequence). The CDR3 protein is CSAREGTYNSPLHF. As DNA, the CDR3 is TGCAGTGCTAGAGAAGGGACTTATAATTCACCCCTCCACTTT.

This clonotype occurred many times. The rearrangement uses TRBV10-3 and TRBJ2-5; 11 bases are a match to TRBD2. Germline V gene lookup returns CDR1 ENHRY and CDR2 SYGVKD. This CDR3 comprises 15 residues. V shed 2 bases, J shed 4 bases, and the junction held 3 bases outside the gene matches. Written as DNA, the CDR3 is TGTGCCATCAGTGAGACTAGCGGGAGTTCAGAGACCCAGTACTTC. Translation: CAISETSGSSETQYF.

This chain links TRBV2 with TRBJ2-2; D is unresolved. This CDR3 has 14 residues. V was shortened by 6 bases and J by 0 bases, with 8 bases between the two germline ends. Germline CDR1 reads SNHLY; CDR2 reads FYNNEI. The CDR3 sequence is CASSLWSNTGELFF. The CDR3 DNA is TGTGCCAGCAGCCTTTGGTCGAACACCGGGGAGCTGTTTTTT.